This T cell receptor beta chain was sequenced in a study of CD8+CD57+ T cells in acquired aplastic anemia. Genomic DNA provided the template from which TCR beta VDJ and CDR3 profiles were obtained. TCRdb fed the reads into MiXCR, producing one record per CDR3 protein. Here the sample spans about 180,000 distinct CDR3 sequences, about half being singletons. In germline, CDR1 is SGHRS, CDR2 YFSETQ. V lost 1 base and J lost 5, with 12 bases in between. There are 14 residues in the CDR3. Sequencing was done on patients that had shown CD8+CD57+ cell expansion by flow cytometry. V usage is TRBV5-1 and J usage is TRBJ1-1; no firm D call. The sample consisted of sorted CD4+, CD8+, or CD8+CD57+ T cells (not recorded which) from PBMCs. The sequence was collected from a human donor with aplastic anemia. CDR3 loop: CASSLSGSRTEAFF. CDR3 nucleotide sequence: TGCGCCAGCAGCTTGTCGGGATCACGGACTGAAGCTTTCTTT.